The T cell receptor (beta chain) under discussion was sequenced for a study of naive and memory T cell subsets. The study's findings and limits: Possibly reflecting memory cells re-expressing CD45RA, a few larger clonotypes occurred in naive repertoires, especially CD8.

Both TRBC1 and TRBC2 were covered by a beta constant-region primer of two equimolar oligonucleotides. The ligated cDNA underwent four PCR rounds using SP2 and nested alpha and beta constant-region primers. The cDNA 3' end received a ligated single-stranded oligonucleotide carrying the SP2 primer and a 12-nucleotide UMI. A single record per CDR3 protein comes from TCRdb applying MiXCR to the UMI-ligation and nested PCR reads. The sample lists roughly 99,000 distinct CDR3 sequences; about 11% were seen once. A note on this clonotype: Antigen unknown.

Specimen: naive CD4+ T cells from blood. The TCR sequence derives from a human donor in good health.

The CDR3 is CASSPRPDGNYGYTF. The DNA of the CDR3 is TGTGCCAGTAGCCCTCGTCCCGATGGGAACTATGGCTACACCTTC. The chain links TRBV19 to TRBJ1-2; D remains ambiguous. This CDR3 is 15 amino acids long. The germline CDR1 and CDR2 sequences are LNHDA and SQIVND (reference sequence). V lost 6 bases to trimming and J lost 2 bases, with 16 bases between them.